This T cell receptor (beta chain) was profiled in a study of blood T cells in healthy people across ages. General study points: The long-lived group displayed more naive CD4+ cells, plus higher diversity, than the aged donors did.

A J-beta primer mix and a sample-barcoded 5' primer were used in a second PCR of roughly 6 to 12 cycles. TCRdb re-called the 5' RACE reads with MiXCR, one entry per CDR3 protein. The sample comprises 1.2 million to 1.5 million distinct CDR3 sequences, about 43% of which are singletons, and 7.9% rests with the top ten. The germline gives CDR1 MGHRA, CDR2 YSYEKL. V shed 1 base and J shed 2 bases, with 9 bases lying between them. The CDR3 runs to 14 residues. On this clonotype itself: Its antigen is currently unknown.

The clonotype originates from a woman younger than 30 in good health. This rearrangement joins TRBV4-1 to TRBJ2-7; TRBD2 is a possible D gene (5 bases). Input material: blood. The CDR3 here is CASSQAYGTYEQYF. CDR3 DNA: TGCGCCAGCAGCCAAGCTTACGGGACCTACGAGCAGTACTTC.